The clone carrying this T cell receptor beta chain has ten or more counts. Its target is not known. This sample was included in a study of CD8 T cells in ankylosing spondylitis. General study results and limits: There was reportedly significant enrichment of clones that were disease-linked in matched ankylosing spondylitis synovial fluid.

Germline CDR1 WSHSY, CDR2 SAAADI. The CDR3 length is 12 residues. V lost 4 bases and J lost 2, with 5 bases in between. TCRdb itself ran the 5' RACE reads through MiXCR, one entry per CDR3 protein. The data contain about 35,000 distinct CDR3 sequences, around a tenth of them singletons. This TCR came from a male donor with ankylosing spondylitis or in good health (not recorded which). Sequenced: blood, either unsorted or a sorted T cell fraction (not recorded which). The chain carries TRBV10-2 and TRBJ2-5; D remains ambiguous. The CDR3 DNA reads as TGCGCCAGCAGTGCTCTACAAGAGACCCAGTACTTC. Translated, it gives CASSALQETQYF.